In its sample, the clone carrying this TCR beta chain was seen a few times. Sorted naive CD8 T cells, roughly 19,000 to 1,000,000, were sequenced from 10%, 30% or 50% RNA. The sample belongs to a study of molecular identifiers for immune sequencing clone quantification. One entry per CDR3 protein, called by TCRdb with MiXCR from the PCR reads. In the table there are 85,000 to 130,000 distinct CDR3 sequences, around 33% of which are singletons. CDR1 is PRHDT, CDR2 FYEKMQ, per germline (reference sequence). The length of the CDR3 is 15 residues. V was shortened by 3 bases and J by 3 bases, with 12 bases between the two germline ends.

The sample consisted of naive CD8+ T cells from blood, with Jurkat cell RNA spiked in. The sample's subset: FACS-sorted CD8+CD4-CCR7+CD45RA+ naive T cells. This chain joins TRBV13 and TRBJ2-1, with D unclear. This clonotype was sampled from a human donor in good health. Some libraries in this study had Jurkat cell RNA spiked in. CDR3 sequence (DNA): TGTGCCAGCAGCTTCCCTACCAGAAACTACAATGAGCAGTTCTTC. It specifies CASSFPTRNYNEQFF.